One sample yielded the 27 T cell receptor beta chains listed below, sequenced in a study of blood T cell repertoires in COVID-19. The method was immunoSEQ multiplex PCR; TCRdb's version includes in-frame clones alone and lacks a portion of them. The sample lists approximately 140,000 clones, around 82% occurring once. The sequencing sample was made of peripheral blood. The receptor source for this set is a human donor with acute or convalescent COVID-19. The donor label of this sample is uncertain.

The CDR3 DNA reads TGCGCCAGCAGCCGCCTGGGACAGGGCAACTATGGCTACACCTTC. As protein: CASSRLGQGNYGYTF. The rearrangement uses TRBV4-1 and TRBJ1-2, with TRBD1 identical over 9 bases. V lost 4 bases and J lost 2; bases outside the gene matches: 5. The CDR3 runs to 15 residues. Germline-derived CDR1 and CDR2 are MGHRA and YSYEKL.

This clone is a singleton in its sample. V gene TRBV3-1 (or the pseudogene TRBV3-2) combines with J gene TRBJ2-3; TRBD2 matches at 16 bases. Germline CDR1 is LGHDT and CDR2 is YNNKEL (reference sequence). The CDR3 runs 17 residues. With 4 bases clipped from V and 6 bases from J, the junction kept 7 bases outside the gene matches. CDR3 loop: CASSPGLAGGLSDTQYF. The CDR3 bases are TGTGCCAGCAGCCCGGGACTAGCGGGGGGGCTATCGGATACGCAGTATTTT.

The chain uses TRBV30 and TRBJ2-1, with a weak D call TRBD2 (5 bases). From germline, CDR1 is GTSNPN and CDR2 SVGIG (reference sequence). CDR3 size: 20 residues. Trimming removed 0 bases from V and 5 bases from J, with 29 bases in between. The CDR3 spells CAWSVRWVSQDSSPNNEQFF. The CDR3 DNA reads TGTGCCTGGAGTGTACGTTGGGTTTCTCAGGACTCAAGCCCGAACAATGAGCAGTTCTTC.

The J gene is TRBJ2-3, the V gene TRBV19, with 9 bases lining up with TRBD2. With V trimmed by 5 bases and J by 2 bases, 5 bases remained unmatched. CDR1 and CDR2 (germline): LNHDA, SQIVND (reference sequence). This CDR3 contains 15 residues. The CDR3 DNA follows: TGTGCCAGTAGTGCGAAGCGGGGGGTCACAGATACGCAGTATTTT. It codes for CASSAKRGVTDTQYF.

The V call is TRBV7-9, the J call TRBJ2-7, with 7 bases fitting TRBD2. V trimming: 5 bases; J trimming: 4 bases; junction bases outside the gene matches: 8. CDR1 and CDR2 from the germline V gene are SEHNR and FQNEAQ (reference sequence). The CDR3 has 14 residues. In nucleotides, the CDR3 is TGTGCCAGCAGCGCCCGGGACGGGGGGTACGAGCAGTACTTC. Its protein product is CASSARDGGYEQYF.

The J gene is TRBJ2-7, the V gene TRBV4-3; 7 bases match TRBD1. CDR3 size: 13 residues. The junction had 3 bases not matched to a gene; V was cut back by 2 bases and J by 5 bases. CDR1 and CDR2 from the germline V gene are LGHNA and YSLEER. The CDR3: CASSQLQGNEQYF. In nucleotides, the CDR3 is TGCGCCAGCAGCCAACTACAGGGGAACGAGCAGTACTTC.

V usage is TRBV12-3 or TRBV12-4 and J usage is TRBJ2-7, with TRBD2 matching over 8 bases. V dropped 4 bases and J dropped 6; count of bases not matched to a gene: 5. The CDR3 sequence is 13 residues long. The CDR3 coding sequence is TGTGCCAGCAGTTCCTCGGGGGGGCGCGAGCAGTACTTC. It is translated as CASSSSGGREQYF.

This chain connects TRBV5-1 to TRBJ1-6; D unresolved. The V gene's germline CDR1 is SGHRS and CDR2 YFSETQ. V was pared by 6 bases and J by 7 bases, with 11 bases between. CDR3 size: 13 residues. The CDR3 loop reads CASTPGSNSPLHF. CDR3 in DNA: TGCGCCAGCACGCCGGGGTCCAATTCACCCCTCCACTTT.

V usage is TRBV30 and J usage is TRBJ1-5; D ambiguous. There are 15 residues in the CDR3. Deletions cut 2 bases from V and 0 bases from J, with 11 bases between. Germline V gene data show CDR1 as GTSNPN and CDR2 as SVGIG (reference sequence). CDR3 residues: CAWSPLGSSNQPQHF. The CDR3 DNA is TGTGCCTGGAGTCCCCTAGGGAGTAGCAATCAGCCCCAGCATTTT.

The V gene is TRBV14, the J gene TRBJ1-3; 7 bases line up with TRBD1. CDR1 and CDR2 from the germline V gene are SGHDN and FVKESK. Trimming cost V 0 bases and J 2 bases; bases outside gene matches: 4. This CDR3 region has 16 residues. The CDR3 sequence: CASSQDHRGTGNTIYF. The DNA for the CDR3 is TGTGCCAGCAGCCAAGACCACAGGGGAACTGGAAACACCATATATTTT.

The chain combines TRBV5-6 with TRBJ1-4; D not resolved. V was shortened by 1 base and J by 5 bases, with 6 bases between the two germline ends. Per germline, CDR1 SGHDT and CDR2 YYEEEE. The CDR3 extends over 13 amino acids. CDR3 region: CASSLLQNEKLFF. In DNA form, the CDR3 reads TGTGCCAGCAGCTTGTTACAGAATGAAAAACTGTTTTTT.

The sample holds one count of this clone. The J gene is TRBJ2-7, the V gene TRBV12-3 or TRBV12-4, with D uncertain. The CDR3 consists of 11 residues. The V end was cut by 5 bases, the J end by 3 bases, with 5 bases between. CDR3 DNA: TGTGCCAGCAGTCAGTACTACGAGCAGTACTTC. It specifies CASSQYYEQYF.

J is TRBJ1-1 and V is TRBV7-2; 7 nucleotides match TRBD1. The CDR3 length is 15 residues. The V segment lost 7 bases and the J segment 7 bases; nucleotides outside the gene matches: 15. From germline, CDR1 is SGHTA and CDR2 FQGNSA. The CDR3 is CASMYYGTEGGEAFF. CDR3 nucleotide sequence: TGTGCCAGCATGTACTACGGGACAGAAGGCGGTGAAGCTTTCTTT. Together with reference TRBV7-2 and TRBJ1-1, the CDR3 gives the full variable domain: GAGVSQSPSNKVTEKGKDVELRCDPISGHTALYWYRQSLGQGLEFLIYFQGNSAPDKSGLPSDRFSAERTGGSVSTLTIQRTQQEDSAVYLCASMYYGTEGGEAFFGQGTRLTVV.

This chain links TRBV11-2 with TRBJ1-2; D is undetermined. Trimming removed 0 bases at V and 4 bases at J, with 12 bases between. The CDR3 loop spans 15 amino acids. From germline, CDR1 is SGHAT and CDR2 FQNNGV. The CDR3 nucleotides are TGTGCCAGCAGCTTAGATCCGAGGGCCGCCTATGGCTACACCTTC. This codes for CASSLDPRAAYGYTF.

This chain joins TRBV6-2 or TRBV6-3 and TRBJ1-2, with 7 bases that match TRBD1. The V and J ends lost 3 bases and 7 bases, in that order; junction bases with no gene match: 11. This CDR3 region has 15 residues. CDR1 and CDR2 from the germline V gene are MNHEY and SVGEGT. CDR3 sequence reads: CASSYHSGTDSGYTF. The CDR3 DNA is TGTGCCAGCAGTTATCATTCCGGGACAGACTCTGGCTACACCTTC.

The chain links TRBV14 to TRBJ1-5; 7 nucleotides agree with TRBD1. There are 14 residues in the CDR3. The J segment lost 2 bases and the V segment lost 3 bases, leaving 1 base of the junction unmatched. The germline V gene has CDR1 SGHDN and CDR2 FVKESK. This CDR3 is CASSHGQGNQPQHF. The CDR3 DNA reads TGTGCCAGCAGCCACGGACAGGGCAATCAGCCCCAGCATTTT.

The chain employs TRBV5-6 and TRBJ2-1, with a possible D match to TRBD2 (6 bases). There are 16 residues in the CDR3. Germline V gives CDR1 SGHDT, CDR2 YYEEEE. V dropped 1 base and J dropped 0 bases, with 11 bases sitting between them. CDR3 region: CASSLFGGSSYNEQFF. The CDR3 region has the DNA TGTGCCAGCAGCTTGTTTGGGGGGAGCTCCTACAATGAGCAGTTCTTC.

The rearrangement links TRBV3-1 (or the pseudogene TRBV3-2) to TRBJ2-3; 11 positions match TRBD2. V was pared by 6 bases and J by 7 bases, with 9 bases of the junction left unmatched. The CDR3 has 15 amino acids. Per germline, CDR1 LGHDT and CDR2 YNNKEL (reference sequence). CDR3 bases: TGTGCCAGCAGACTTAGCGGGGGGGCCGCTTATACGCAGTATTTT. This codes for CASRLSGGAAYTQYF.

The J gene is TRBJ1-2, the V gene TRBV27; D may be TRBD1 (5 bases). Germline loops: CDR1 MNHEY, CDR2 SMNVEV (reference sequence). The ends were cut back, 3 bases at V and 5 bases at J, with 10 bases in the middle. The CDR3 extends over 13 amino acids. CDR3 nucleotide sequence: TGTGCCAGCAGTTTGGGTCAGGGATATGGCTACACCTTC. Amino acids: CASSLGQGYGYTF.

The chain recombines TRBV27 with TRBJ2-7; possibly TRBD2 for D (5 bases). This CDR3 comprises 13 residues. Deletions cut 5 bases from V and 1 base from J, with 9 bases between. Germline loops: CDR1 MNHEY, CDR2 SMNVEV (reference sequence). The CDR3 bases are TGTGCCAGCAGTCCAGCGGTATCCTACGAGCAGTACTTC. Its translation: CASSPAVSYEQYF.

The CDR3 region has the DNA TGTGCCAGCAGTCAGACACCGAACACTGAAGCTTTCTTT. Protein sequence: CASSQTPNTEAFF. The chain couples TRBV6-5 to TRBJ1-1; D is unclear. The CDR3 totals 13 residues. V was cut by 5 bases and J by 1 base, with 8 bases left in between. Germline V gene data show CDR1 as MNHEY and CDR2 as SVGAGI.

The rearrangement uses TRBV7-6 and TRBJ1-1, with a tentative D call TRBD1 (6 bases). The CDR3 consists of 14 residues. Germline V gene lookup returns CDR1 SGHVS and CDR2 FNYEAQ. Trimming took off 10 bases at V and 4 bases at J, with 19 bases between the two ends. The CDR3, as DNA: TGTGCCATTGCGGGGGCGCCGGGGTCCACTGAAGCTTTCTTT. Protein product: CAIAGAPGSTEAFF.

The CDR3 DNA reads as TGTGCCAGCAGCCCCGGGACAGTTCTGAACACTGAAGCTTTCTTT. Translating it yields CASSPGTVLNTEAFF. V is TRBV9 and J is TRBJ1-1; 7 nucleotides match TRBD1. Per germline, CDR1 SGDLS and CDR2 YYNGEE. V lost 4 bases to trimming and J lost 0 bases; unmatched junction nucleotides: 6. The CDR3 is made up of 15 amino acids.

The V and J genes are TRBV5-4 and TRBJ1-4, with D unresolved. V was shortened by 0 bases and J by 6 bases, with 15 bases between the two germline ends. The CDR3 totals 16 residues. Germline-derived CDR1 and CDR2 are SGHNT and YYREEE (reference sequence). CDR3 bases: TGTGCCAGCAGCTTGGCCTATCGGGGAAGACATGAAAAACTGTTTTTT. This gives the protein CASSLAYRGRHEKLFF.

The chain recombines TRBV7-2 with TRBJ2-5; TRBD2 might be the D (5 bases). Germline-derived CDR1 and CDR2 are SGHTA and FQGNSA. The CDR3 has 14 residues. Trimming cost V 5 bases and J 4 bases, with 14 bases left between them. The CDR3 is CASSPRESRETQYF. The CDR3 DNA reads TGTGCCAGCAGCCCAAGGGAGTCTCGAGAGACCCAGTACTTC. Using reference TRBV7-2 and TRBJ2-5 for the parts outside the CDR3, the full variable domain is GAGVSQSPSNKVTEKGKDVELRCDPISGHTALYWYRQSLGQGLEFLIYFQGNSAPDKSGLPSDRFSAERTGGSVSTLTIQRTQQEDSAVYLCASSPRESRETQYFGPGTRLLVL.

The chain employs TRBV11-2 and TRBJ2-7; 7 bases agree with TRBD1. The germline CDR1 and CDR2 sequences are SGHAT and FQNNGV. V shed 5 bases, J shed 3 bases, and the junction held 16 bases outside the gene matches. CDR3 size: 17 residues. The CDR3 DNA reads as TGTGCCAGCAGCGCCACTATTCCACTGGGACAGATCTACGAGCAGTACTTC. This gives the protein CASSATIPLGQIYEQYF.

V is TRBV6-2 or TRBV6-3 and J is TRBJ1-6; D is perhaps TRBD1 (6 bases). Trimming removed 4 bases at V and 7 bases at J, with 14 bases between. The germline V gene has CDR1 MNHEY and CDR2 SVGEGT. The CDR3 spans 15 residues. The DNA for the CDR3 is TGTGCCAGCAGTTTCGCCCCCAGGGGCAATTCACCCCTCCACTTT. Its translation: CASSFAPRGNSPLHF.